This T cell receptor (beta chain) was identified in a study of shared T cell receptors in the human thymus. This table comes from immunoSEQ multiplex PCR, and its TCRdb copy is limited to in-frame clones, with some not included. This sample carries under 850,000 clones, roughly 90% of them seen once, and the ten largest clones take about 0.01%. The CDR3 sequence is 15 residues long. V lost 7 bases to trimming and J lost 4 bases; unmatched junction nucleotides: 12. The germline V gene encodes CDR1 ENHRY and CDR2 SYGVKD. This clone was found a few times. The sample was also reused in another study, on human thymus T cells. That work states: Donors were healthy Finnish infants having corrective surgery for congenital heart defects. Resections removed during corrective heart surgery provided the thymus tissue used.

The source of this sequence is a boy in the first two years of life with a congenital heart defect. Sequencing was carried out using thymocytes. The chain uses TRBV10-3 and TRBJ1-1; 7 nucleotides align to TRBD1. The CDR3 bases are TGTGCCATCACCCCGGGACAGACGGTTGGCACTGAAGCTTTCTTT. Amino acid sequence: CAITPGQTVGTEAFF.